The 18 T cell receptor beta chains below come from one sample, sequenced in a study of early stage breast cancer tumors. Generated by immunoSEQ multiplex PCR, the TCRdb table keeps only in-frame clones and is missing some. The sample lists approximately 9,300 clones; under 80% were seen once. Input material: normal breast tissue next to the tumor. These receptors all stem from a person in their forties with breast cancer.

The CDR3: CASSTRQGATEQYF. Written as DNA, the CDR3 is TGTGCCAGTAGTACTAGACAGGGGGCGACCGAGCAGTACTTC. The chain links TRBV19 to TRBJ2-7; 10 bases match TRBD1. Germline CDR1 reads LNHDA; CDR2 reads SQIVND (reference sequence). The CDR3 totals 14 residues. V gave up 4 bases and J gave up 6 bases; unmatched junction bases: 6.

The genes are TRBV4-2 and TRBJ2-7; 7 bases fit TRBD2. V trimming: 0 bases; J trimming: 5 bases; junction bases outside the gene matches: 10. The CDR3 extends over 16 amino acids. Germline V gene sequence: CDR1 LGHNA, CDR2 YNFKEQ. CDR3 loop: CASSQDSPAGSNEQYF. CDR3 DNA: TGTGCCAGCAGCCAAGATAGTCCAGCGGGATCTAACGAGCAGTACTTC.

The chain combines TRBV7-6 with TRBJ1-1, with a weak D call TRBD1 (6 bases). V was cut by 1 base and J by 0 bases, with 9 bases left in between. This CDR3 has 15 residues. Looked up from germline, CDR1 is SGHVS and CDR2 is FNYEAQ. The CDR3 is CASSLVTGLNTEAFF. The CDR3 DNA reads TGTGCCAGCAGCTTAGTAACAGGGTTGAACACTGAAGCTTTCTTT.

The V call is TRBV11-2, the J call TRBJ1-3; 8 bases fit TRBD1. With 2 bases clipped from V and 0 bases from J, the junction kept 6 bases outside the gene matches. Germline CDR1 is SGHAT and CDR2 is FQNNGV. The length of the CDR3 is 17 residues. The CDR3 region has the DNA TGTGCCAGCAGCTTAAAGACAGGGGATACCTCTGGAAACACCATATATTTT. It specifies CASSLKTGDTSGNTIYF.

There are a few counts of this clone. CDR3 sequence: CASSLESSSYNEQFF. The CDR3 DNA follows: TGTGCCAGCAGCTTAGAGAGTAGCTCCTACAATGAGCAGTTCTTC. The genes are TRBV7-3 and TRBJ2-1; D gene uncertain. Trimming shortened V by 2 bases and J by 0 bases, and 8 bases separated the two germline ends. Germline CDR1 and CDR2: SGHTA and FQGTGA. There are 15 residues in the CDR3. Looking up the rest from reference TRBV7-3 and TRBJ2-1 gives the full variable domain: GAGVSQTPSNKVTEKGKYVELRCDPISGHTALYWYRQSLGQGPEFLIYFQGTGAADDSGLPNDRFFAVRPEGSVSTLKIQRTERGDSAVYLCASSLESSSYNEQFFGPGTRLTVL.

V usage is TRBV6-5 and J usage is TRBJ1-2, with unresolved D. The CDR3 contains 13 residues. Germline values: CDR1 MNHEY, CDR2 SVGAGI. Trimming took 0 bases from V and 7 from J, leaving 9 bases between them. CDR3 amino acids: CASSYSADFGYTF. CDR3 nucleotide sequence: TGTGCCAGCAGTTACTCCGCCGATTTTGGCTACACCTTC.

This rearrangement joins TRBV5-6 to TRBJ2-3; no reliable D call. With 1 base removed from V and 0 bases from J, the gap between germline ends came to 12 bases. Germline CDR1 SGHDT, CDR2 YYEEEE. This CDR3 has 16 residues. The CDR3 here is CASSLNVKPSTDTQYF. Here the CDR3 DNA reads TGTGCCAGCAGCTTGAACGTCAAACCTAGCACAGATACGCAGTATTTT.

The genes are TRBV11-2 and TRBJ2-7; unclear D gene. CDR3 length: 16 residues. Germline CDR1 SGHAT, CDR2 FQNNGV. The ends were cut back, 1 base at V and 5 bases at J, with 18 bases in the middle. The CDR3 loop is CASSLVYLSPANEQYF. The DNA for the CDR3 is TGTGCCAGCAGCTTAGTATATCTTTCCCCGGCTAACGAGCAGTACTTC.

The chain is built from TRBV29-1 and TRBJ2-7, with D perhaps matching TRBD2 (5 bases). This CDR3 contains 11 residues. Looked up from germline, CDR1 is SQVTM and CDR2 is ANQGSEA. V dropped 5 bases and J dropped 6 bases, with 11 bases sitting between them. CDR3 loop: CSVTSAGEQYF. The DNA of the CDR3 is TGCAGCGTTACTAGTGCTGGCGAGCAGTACTTC.

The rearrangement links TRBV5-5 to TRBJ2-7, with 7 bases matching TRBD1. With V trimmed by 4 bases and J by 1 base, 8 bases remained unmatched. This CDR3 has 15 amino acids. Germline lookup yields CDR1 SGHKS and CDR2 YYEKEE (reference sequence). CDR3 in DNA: TGTGCCAGCAGCGTGTACCGGGACAGTTCCTACGAGCAGTACTTC. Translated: CASSVYRDSSYEQYF. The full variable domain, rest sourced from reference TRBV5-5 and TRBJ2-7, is DAGVTQSPTHLIKTRGQQVTLRCSPISGHKSVSWYQQVLGQGPQFIFQYYEKEERGRGNFPDRFSARQFPNYSSELNVNALLLGDSALYLCASSVYRDSSYEQYFGPGTRLTVT.

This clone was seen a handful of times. CDR3 DNA sequence: TGTGCCAGCAGTCCCATAGCGAGATACAATGAGCAGTTCTTC. It encodes CASSPIARYNEQFF. The chain carries TRBV6-4 and TRBJ2-1; TRBD2 is a possible D gene (5 bases). The germline CDR1 and CDR2 sequences are MRHNA and SNTAGT. V lost 5 bases and J lost 4, with 12 bases in between. The CDR3 has 14 residues.

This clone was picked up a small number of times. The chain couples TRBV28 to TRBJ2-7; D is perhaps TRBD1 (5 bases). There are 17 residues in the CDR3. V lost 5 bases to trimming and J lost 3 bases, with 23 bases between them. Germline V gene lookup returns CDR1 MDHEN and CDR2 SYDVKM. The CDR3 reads CASSPTSSDILDYEQYF. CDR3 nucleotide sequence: TGTGCCAGCAGTCCAACCTCCTCGGACATCTTAGACTACGAGCAGTACTTC. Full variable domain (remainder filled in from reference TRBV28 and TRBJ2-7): DVKVTQSSRYLVKRTGEKVFLECVQDMDHENMFWYRQDPGLGLRLIYFSYDVKMKEKGDIPEGYSVSREKKERFSLILESASTNQTSMYLCASSPTSSDILDYEQYFGPGTRLTVT.

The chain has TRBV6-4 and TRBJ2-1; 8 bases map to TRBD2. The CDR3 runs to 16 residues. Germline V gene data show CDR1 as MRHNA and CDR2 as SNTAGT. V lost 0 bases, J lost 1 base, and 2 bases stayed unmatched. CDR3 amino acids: CASSDSASGSYNEQFF. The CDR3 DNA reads TGTGCCAGCAGTGACTCGGCTAGCGGGTCCTACAATGAGCAGTTCTTC.

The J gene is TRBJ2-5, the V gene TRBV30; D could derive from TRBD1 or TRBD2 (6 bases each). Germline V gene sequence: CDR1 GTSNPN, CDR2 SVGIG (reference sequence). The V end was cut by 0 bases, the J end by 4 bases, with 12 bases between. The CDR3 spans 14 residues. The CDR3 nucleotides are TGTGCCTGGAGTGTACAAGGAGGGGGAGAGACCCAGTACTTC. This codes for CAWSVQGGGETQYF.

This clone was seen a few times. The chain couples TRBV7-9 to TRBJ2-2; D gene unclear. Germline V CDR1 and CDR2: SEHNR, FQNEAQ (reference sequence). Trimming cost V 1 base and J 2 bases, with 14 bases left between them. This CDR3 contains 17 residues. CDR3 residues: CASSLVPDTGNTGELFF. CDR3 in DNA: TGTGCCAGCAGCTTAGTCCCTGACACCGGTAACACCGGGGAGCTGTTTTTT.

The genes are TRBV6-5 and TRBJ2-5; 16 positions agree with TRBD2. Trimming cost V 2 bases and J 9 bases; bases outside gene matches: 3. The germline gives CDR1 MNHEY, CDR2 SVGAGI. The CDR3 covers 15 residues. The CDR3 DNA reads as TGTGCCAGCAGTTACGGGACTAGCGGGAGGGCCTCCCAGTACTTC. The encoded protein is CASSYGTSGRASQYF.

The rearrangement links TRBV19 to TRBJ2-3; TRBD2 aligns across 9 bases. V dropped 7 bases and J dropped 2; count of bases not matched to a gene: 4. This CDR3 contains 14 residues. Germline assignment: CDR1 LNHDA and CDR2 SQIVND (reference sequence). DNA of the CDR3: TGTGCCAGTACGACTAGCGGACTCACAGATACGCAGTATTTT. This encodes CASTTSGLTDTQYF.

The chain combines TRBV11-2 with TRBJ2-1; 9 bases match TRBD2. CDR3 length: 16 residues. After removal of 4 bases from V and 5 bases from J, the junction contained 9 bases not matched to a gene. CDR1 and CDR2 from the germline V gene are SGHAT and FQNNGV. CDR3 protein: CASSSFATSGDNEQFF. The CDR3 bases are TGTGCCAGCAGCTCATTTGCGACTAGCGGAGACAATGAGCAGTTCTTC. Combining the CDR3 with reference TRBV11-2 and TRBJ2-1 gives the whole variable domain EAGVAQSPRYKIIEKRQSVAFWCNPISGHATLYWYQQILGQGPKLLIQFQNNGVVDDSQLPKDRFSAERLKGVDSTLKIQPAKLEDSAVYLCASSSFATSGDNEQFFGPGTRLTVL.